These 27 T cell receptor beta chains originate from one sample sequenced in a study of beta chain features in type 1 diabetes. Study-wide findings and caveats: Shorter TCRB CDR3s, moderately but significantly so, marked every one of the four CD4+ subsets in Type 1 diabetes patients.

Expressed TCRB transcripts were sequenced after all isolated RNA was converted to cDNA. The table came from immunoSEQ multiplex PCR; TCRdb's copy has only in-frame clones and leaves some out. Of 310,000 or so clones in the sample, 7% to 10% are singletons; the top ten hold 1%. The antigens for these receptors are not known. The sequencing sample was made of central memory CD4+ T cells from blood. These receptors were taken from a young man with type 1 diabetes.

Only a few counts were recorded for this clone. The CDR3 reads CATGLVGGRETQYF. The CDR3 nucleotides read TGTGCCACCGGGTTGGTAGGGGGCAGGGAGACCCAGTACTTC. The chain carries TRBV2 and TRBJ2-5, with 7 bases fitting TRBD1. The CDR3 has 14 amino acids. Germline V lookup: CDR1 SNHLY, CDR2 FYNNEI. V trimming: 10 bases; J trimming: 5 bases; junction bases outside the gene matches: 13.

This clone came up a few times. The gene calls are TRBV7-2 and TRBJ2-5; 8 positions agree with TRBD2. Trimming at V came to 8 bases and at J to 5 bases, leaving 10 bases not matched to a gene. CDR1 and CDR2 from the germline V gene are SGHTA and FQGNSA. The CDR3 has 14 residues. CDR3 sequence: CASLGQRGSETQYF. The CDR3, as DNA: TGTGCCAGCTTAGGGCAGCGGGGGAGCGAGACCCAGTACTTC. The whole variable domain, filled in from reference TRBV7-2 and TRBJ2-5, reads GAGVSQSPSNKVTEKGKDVELRCDPISGHTALYWYRQSLGQGLEFLIYFQGNSAPDKSGLPSDRFSAERTGGSVSTLTIQRTQQEDSAVYLCASLGQRGSETQYFGPGTRLLVL.

This clone has only a few counts. V is TRBV5-4 and J is TRBJ1-1, with D uncertain. Trimming removed 4 bases at V and 7 bases at J, with 11 bases between. The CDR3 runs to 12 residues. The germline V gene has CDR1 SGHNT and CDR2 YYREEE (reference sequence). The CDR3 DNA sequence: TGTGCCAGCAGCCGTGACCTCAGTGAAGCTTTCTTT. It specifies CASSRDLSEAFF.

This clone has only a few counts. J is TRBJ2-4 and V is TRBV4-3, with D hard to call. This CDR3 is built from 17 residues. Germline V gene lookup returns CDR1 LGHNA and CDR2 YSLEER. V lost 0 bases to trimming and J lost 0 bases, with 12 bases between them. CDR3 DNA: TGCGCCAGCAGCCAAGATCCTCGGACGGTAGCCAAAAACATTCAGTACTTC. This translates into CASSQDPRTVAKNIQYF.

J is TRBJ1-1 and V is TRBV7-6; D is unresolved. Trimming pared 5 bases from V and 0 bases from J, leaving 4 bases between. The germline CDR1 and CDR2 sequences are SGHVS and FNYEAQ. There are 12 residues in the CDR3. The DNA of the CDR3 is TGTGCCAGCAGCCCCATGAACACTGAAGCTTTCTTT. Amino acids: CASSPMNTEAFF.

This clone was detected a few times. This chain uses TRBV19 with TRBJ2-1; D uncertain. The CDR3 extends over 14 amino acids. Germline V gene lookup returns CDR1 LNHDA and CDR2 SQIVND (reference sequence). The ends were cut back, 6 bases at V and 1 base at J, with 10 bases in the middle. The CDR3 protein is CASRDPASYNEQFF. The CDR3 DNA reads as TGTGCCAGTAGAGACCCCGCTTCCTACAATGAGCAGTTCTTC.

This clone was counted between two and nine times. This chain uses TRBV19 with TRBJ1-5; 9 bases agree with TRBD1. Germline V lookup: CDR1 LNHDA, CDR2 SQIVND (reference sequence). CDR3 length equals 15 residues. Trimming removed 7 bases from V and 5 bases from J; junction bases left unmatched: 9. This CDR3 is CASNTIDRGDQPQHF. Here the CDR3 DNA reads TGTGCCAGTAATACAATAGACAGGGGGGATCAGCCCCAGCATTTT.

This clone was counted only a few times. This chain uses TRBV11-2 with TRBJ2-7; D is possibly TRBD1 (5 bases). Germline-derived CDR1 and CDR2 are SGHAT and FQNNGV. This CDR3 is built from 16 residues. Trimming stripped 5 bases from V and 0 bases from J, with 17 bases between. The CDR3 sequence is CASSPPLRQLSYEQYF. In DNA, the CDR3 is TGTGCCAGCAGCCCACCGCTGAGACAGCTCTCCTACGAGCAGTACTTC.

This clone was detected many times. The rearrangement links TRBV7-8 to TRBJ2-2, with a possible D match to TRBD1 (6 bases). In germline, CDR1 is SGHVS, CDR2 FQNEAQ. The CDR3 is 16 amino acids. Trimming removed 3 bases from V and 2 bases from J, with 13 bases in between. CDR3 DNA sequence: TGTGCCAGCAGCTTCGTTTCCGGGACAAACACCGGGGAGCTGTTTTTT. This encodes CASSFVSGTNTGELFF.

The chain carries TRBV20-1 and TRBJ1-1; unclear D gene. The CDR3 loop spans 11 amino acids. The V gene lost 7 bases and the J gene lost 2 bases, with 8 bases spanning the gap. Germline CDR1 is DFQATT and CDR2 is SNEGSKA (reference sequence). The CDR3 DNA reads as TGCAGTGTAAGATCCAACACTGAAGCTTTCTTT. Its translation is CSVRSNTEAFF.

The V gene is TRBV18, the J gene TRBJ2-1; D gene uncertain. Germline CDR1 KGHSH, CDR2 LQKENI. The CDR3 is made up of 13 amino acids. Trimming took 4 bases from V and 7 from J, leaving 11 bases between them. The CDR3 is CASSLQKGNEQFF. CDR3 nucleotide sequence: TGTGCCAGCTCACTCCAGAAGGGAAATGAGCAGTTCTTC.

J is TRBJ2-5 and V is TRBV15; 11 nucleotides agree with TRBD2. The CDR3 runs to 14 residues. V trimming: 8 bases; J trimming: 5 bases; junction bases outside the gene matches: 7. Per the germline V gene, CDR1 is LNHNV and CDR2 is YYDKDF (reference sequence). CDR3 sequence reads: CATGIAGGRETQYF. CDR3 nucleotide sequence: TGTGCCACCGGGATAGCGGGGGGGAGGGAGACCCAGTACTTC.

This clone was seen a handful of times. J is TRBJ2-3 and V is TRBV4-1; D unresolved. Trimming removed 0 bases at V and 6 bases at J, with 7 bases between. This CDR3 contains 13 residues. Germline CDR1 MGHRA, CDR2 YSYEKL. This chain's CDR3 is CASSQEPSDTQYF. Here the CDR3 DNA reads TGCGCCAGCAGCCAAGAACCGTCCGATACGCAGTATTTT.

This clone was counted at least ten times. This sequence joins TRBV7-9 and TRBJ1-1, with 11 bases lining up with TRBD1. V shed 5 bases, J shed 4 bases, and the junction held 9 bases outside the gene matches. Germline values: CDR1 SEHNR, CDR2 FQNEAQ (reference sequence). This CDR3 spans 16 amino acids. CDR3 coding DNA: TGTGCCAGCAGCAAGAGGACAGGGGGCTGGCGCACTGAAGCTTTCTTT. This translates into CASSKRTGGWRTEAFF.

This clone was counted a few times. V gene TRBV7-2 combines with J gene TRBJ2-3; TRBD2 might be the D (7 bases). Trimming removed 1 base from V and 9 bases from J, with 14 bases in between. The germline V gene has CDR1 SGHTA and CDR2 FQGNSA. The CDR3 consists of 14 residues. As DNA, the CDR3 is TGTGCCAGCAGCTTAGGAGGCGGGGGCGGCACGCAGTATTTT. Translated, it gives CASSLGGGGGTQYF.

The chain uses TRBV28 and TRBJ2-3, with 8 bases aligning to TRBD2. The germline gives CDR1 MDHEN, CDR2 SYDVKM. The CDR3 sequence is 15 residues long. Trimming at V came to 5 bases and at J to 1 base, leaving 5 bases not matched to a gene. DNA for the CDR3: TGTGCCAGCAGTGGAGTAGCGGGGCGCACAGATACGCAGTATTTT. Protein sequence: CASSGVAGRTDTQYF.

The chain recombines TRBV20-1 with TRBJ1-1; a possible D gene is TRBD1 (5 bases). The CDR3 runs to 11 residues. Trimming pared 6 bases from V and 10 bases from J, leaving 15 bases between. CDR1 and CDR2 (germline): DFQATT, SNEGSKA (reference sequence). CDR3 in amino acids: CSARGGAPAFF. DNA of the CDR3: TGCAGTGCAAGGGGAGGGGCCCCAGCTTTCTTT.

This clone was seen a few times. V is TRBV7-8 and J is TRBJ1-5; weak D call: TRBD1 (6 bases). With 3 bases removed from V and 0 bases from J, the gap between germline ends came to 12 bases. CDR1 and CDR2 (germline): SGHVS, FQNEAQ. This CDR3 is 16 amino acids long. The CDR3 region has the DNA TGTGCCAGCAGCTTCGGGGGCAGGGTTAGCAATCAGCCCCAGCATTTT. Translating it yields CASSFGGRVSNQPQHF.

In its sample, this clone was seen a few times. The V call is TRBV2, the J call TRBJ2-5, with no clear D. The J call may be incorrect, as the DNA end agrees better with TRBJ2-7. CDR3 size: 14 residues. Germline lookup yields CDR1 SNHLY and CDR2 FYNNEI. CDR3 nucleotide sequence: TGTGCCAGCAGTGTAACACAGAAGAACGACGAGCAGTACTTC. Translating gives CASSVTQKNDEQYF.

In this sample, this clone turned up a few times. A read error may account for a junction end that differs from germline. The chain joins TRBV5-1 to TRBJ2-7; 7 nucleotides agree with TRBD1. The CDR3 is 13 residues long. The germline V gene encodes CDR1 SGHRS and CDR2 YFSETQ. The CDR3 sequence: CASSRDRVYEQYF. The CDR3 coding sequence is TGTGCCAGCAGCCGAGACAGGGTCTACGAGCAGTACTTC.

This clone was counted only a few times. The chain links TRBV15 to TRBJ2-1; D is possibly TRBD1 (7 bases). Germline V gives CDR1 LNHNV, CDR2 YYDKDF (reference sequence). With 5 bases removed from V and 7 bases from J, the gap between germline ends came to 24 bases. The CDR3 is 17 amino acids. CDR3 sequence reads: CATSGGWQGGAGNEQFF. As DNA, the CDR3 is TGTGCCACCAGCGGCGGTTGGCAGGGGGGAGCTGGGAATGAGCAGTTCTTC. Based on the CDR3 plus reference TRBV15 and TRBJ2-1, the full variable domain is DAMVIQNPRYQVTQFGKPVTLSCSQTLNHNVMYWYQQKSSQAPKLLFHYYDKDFNNEADTPDNFQSRRPNTSFCFLDIRSPGLGDTAMYLCATSGGWQGGAGNEQFFGPGTRLTVL.

A few counts support this clone. The rearrangement joins TRBV18 to TRBJ1-1; 7 bases match TRBD1. Germline V CDR1 and CDR2: KGHSH, LQKENI. The CDR3 totals 13 residues. V lost 11 bases to trimming and J lost 0 bases; unmatched junction nucleotides: 6. The CDR3: CAGRQGLNTEAFF. Here the CDR3 DNA reads TGTGCCGGACGACAGGGATTGAACACTGAAGCTTTCTTT.

There are a few counts of this clone. V and J are TRBV7-9 and TRBJ1-2; D ambiguous. With 7 bases removed from V and 6 bases from J, the gap between germline ends came to 18 bases. Per germline, CDR1 SEHNR and CDR2 FQNEAQ (reference sequence). The CDR3 extends over 14 amino acids. Here the CDR3 reads CASTELVSLHGYTF. The CDR3 DNA reads as TGTGCCAGCACCGAACTAGTATCCCTGCATGGCTACACCTTC.

Notes on this clone: The junction and the germline gene differ at one end; a read error may be behind it. CDR3 protein: CASSPHRGRDQPQHF. The CDR3, as DNA: TGTGCCAGCAGTCCCCACAGGGGACGGGATCAGCCCCAGCATTTT. The chain couples TRBV10-3 to TRBJ1-5; TRBD1 matches at 7 bases. CDR3 length: 15 residues. From germline, CDR1 is ENHRY and CDR2 SYGVKD.

This clone was seen a handful of times. This sequence joins TRBV6-5 and TRBJ2-6; D possibly matches TRBD1 or TRBD2 (5 bases each). V gave up 8 bases and J gave up 0 bases, with 11 bases separating them. CDR1 MNHEY and CDR2 SVGAGI come from the germline V gene. This CDR3 is 15 amino acids long. In nucleotides, the CDR3 is TGTGCCAGCCGCCCGGGGACCTCTGGGGCCAACGTCCTGACTTTC. Amino acid sequence: CASRPGTSGANVLTF.

CDR3 in DNA: TGTGCCATCATGGAGCGGGGATTTGGGACCCAGTACTTC. It codes for CAIMERGFGTQYF. This rearrangement joins TRBV10-3 to TRBJ2-5; 7 nucleotides agree with TRBD2. This CDR3 comprises 13 residues. Germline V gene sequence: CDR1 ENHRY, CDR2 SYGVKD. With V trimmed by 7 bases and J by 7 bases, 9 bases remained unmatched.

This chain uses TRBV7-2 with TRBJ2-7, with 7 bases lining up with TRBD2. The V and J ends lost 1 base and 0 bases, in that order; junction bases with no gene match: 6. This CDR3 has 16 residues. Per the germline V gene, CDR1 is SGHTA and CDR2 is FQGNSA. CDR3 protein: CASSLVSGGSSYEQYF. The CDR3 bases are TGTGCCAGCAGCTTAGTCTCCGGGGGGAGCTCCTACGAGCAGTACTTC.